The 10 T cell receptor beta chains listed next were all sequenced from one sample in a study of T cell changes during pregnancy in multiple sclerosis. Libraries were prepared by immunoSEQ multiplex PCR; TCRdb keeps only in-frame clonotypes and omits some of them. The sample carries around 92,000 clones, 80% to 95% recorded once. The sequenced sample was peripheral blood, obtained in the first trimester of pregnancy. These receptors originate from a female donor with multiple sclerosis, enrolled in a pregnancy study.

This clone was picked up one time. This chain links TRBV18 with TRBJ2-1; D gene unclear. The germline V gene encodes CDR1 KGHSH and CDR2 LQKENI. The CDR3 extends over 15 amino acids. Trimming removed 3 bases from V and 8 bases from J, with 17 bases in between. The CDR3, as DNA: TGTGCCAGCTCACCGCTGGGCCGCCTTAACTATGAGCAGTTCTTC. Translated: CASSPLGRLNYEQFF.

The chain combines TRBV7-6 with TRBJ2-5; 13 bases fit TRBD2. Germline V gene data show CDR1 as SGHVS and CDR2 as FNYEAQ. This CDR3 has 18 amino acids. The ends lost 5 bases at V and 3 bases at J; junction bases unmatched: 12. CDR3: CASSKRTSGGFAEETQYF. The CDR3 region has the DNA TGTGCCAGCAGCAAAAGGACTAGCGGGGGTTTTGCGGAAGAGACCCAGTACTTC.

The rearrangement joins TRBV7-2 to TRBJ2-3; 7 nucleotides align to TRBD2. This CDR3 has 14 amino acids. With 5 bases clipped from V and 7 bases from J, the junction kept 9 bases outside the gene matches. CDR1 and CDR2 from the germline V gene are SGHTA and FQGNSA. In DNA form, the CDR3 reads TGTGCCAGCAGCCAGCCTCCGGGGGGAAATACGCAGTATTTT. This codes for CASSQPPGGNTQYF.

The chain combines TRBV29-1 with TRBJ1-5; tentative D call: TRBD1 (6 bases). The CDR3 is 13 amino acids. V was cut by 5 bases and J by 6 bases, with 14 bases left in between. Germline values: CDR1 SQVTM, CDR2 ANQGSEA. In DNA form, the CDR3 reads TGCAGCGTTAGGCAGGGGCTAGGTCAGCCCCAGCATTTT. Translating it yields CSVRQGLGQPQHF.

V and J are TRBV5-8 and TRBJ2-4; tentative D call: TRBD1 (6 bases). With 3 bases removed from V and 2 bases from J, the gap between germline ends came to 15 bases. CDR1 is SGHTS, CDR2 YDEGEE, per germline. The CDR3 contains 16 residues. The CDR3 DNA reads TGTGCCAGCAGCTCCAGGGGAGAGGGAACCAAAAACATTCAGTACTTC. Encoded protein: CASSSRGEGTKNIQYF.

The chain's CDR3 is CASSLFGRTANTEAFF. CDR3 DNA sequence: TGTGCCAGCAGCTTGTTTGGTAGGACAGCGAACACTGAAGCTTTCTTT. The V and J genes are TRBV5-5 and TRBJ1-1, with a possible D match to TRBD1 (6 bases). In germline, CDR1 is SGHKS, CDR2 YYEKEE (reference sequence). CDR3 size: 16 residues. The V gene lost 1 base and the J gene lost 1 base, with 14 bases spanning the gap.

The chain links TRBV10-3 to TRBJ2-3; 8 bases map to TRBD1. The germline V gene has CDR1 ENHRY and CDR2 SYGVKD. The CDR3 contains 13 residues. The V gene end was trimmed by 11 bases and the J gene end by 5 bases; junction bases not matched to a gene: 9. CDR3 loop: CASMDRDRDTQYF. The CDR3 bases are TGTGCCTCGATGGACAGGGACCGAGATACGCAGTATTTT.

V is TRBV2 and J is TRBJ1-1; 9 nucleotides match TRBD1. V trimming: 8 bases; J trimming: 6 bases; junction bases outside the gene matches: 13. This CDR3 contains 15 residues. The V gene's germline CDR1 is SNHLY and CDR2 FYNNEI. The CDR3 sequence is CASGKIGQGPSEAFF. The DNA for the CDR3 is TGTGCCAGCGGAAAAATAGGACAGGGGCCCTCTGAAGCTTTCTTT.

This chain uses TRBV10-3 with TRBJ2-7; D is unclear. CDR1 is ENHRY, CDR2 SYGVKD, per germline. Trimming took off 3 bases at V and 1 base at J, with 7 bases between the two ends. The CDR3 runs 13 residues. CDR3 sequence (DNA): TGTGCCATCAGTGAATTTCAGTCCTACGAGCAGTACTTC. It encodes CAISEFQSYEQYF.

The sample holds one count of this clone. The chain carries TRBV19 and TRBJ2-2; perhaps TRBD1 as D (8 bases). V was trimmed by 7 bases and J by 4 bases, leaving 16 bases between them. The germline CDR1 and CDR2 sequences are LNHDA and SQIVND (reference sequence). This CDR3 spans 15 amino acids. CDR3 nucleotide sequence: TGTGCCAGTATCCGAACAGGGGGGGCCACCGGGGAGCTGTTTTTT. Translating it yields CASIRTGGATGELFF.